What follows describes a single T cell receptor (beta chain). What it binds is unknown. These data come from a study of blood T cells in healthy people across ages. Findings and limits, study-wide: Measured against age, TCR beta diversity per million T cells decreased in a roughly linear manner.

V gave up 2 bases and J gave up 2 bases; unmatched junction bases: 11. The germline V gene encodes CDR1 MNHEY and CDR2 SMNVEV (reference sequence). This CDR3 comprises 18 residues. Primed by a sample-barcoded 5' primer and a J-beta primer mix, a second PCR proceeded for about 6 to 11 cycles. All cDNA molecules were each tagged by a template-switch adaptor with 12 random nucleotides. In TCRdb, the 5' RACE reads were re-called with MiXCR into one record per CDR3 protein. Found here are around 850,000 distinct CDR3 sequences, 36% of them singletons; the top ten hold over 10%. The gene calls are TRBV27 and TRBJ2-1, with 8 bases matching TRBD2. This sequence originates from a man between 18 and 35 years old in good health. The specimen was blood. CDR3 region: CASSLLQAGASPYNEQFF. The CDR3 DNA reads TGTGCCAGCAGTTTACTACAAGCGGGAGCGTCGCCCTACAATGAGCAGTTCTTC.